This TCR beta chain appears in the sequencing data of a study of blood T cell repertoires in COVID-19. Across the whole study: Samples taken during acute and convalescent COVID-19 were collected in the United States, Italy and Spain. PBMCs, B-cell-depleted T cells, or T cells were the source of the cDNA or gDNA that made up the material.

In its sample, this clone was seen once. Under the authors' procedure: Nucleated cell counts were estimated from reference gene primer amplification. Data came from immunoSEQ multiplex PCR; TCRdb stores just in-frame clones and leaves some out. D and trimming were read from the DNA, whereas the V and J calls and clone size are those reported in that table. The table includes roughly 250,000 clones, around 83% detected once. Germline-derived CDR1 and CDR2 are SGDLS and YYNGEE. The CDR3 is made up of 15 amino acids. With 0 bases removed from V and 9 bases from J, the gap between germline ends came to 13 bases.

The sequence was obtained from a woman older than 75 with acute or convalescent COVID-19. The rearrangement uses TRBV9 and TRBJ1-6; TRBD1 is a possible D gene (6 bases). The sequenced sample was peripheral blood. In DNA form, the CDR3 reads TGTGCCAGCAGCGTAGATGGCAGGGGTAGTTCACCCCTCCACTTT. Its protein is CASSVDGRGSSPLHF.